This T cell receptor beta chain comes out of a study of long-term antiretroviral therapy in people with HIV. It was version v3.0 of the immunoSEQ assay that was run at survey level. Profiled with immunoSEQ multiplex PCR; TCRdb holds only in-frame clones, not every one. The sample lists about 13,000 clones; 80% were seen once. At minimum, one pre-ART and two post-ART PBMC samples were obtained from each donor. The cryopreserved samples used held about 0.85-11 million PBMC prior to extraction of DNA. Study observations and caveats: Diversity increased after ART yet remained lower than in transplant donor controls. Nothing was known about ART adherence, viral resistance or changes in therapy.

Concerning this clone itself: Its antigen is as yet unknown.

The sequence was obtained from a man aged 40-49 years with HIV. This specimen was unsorted PBMCs, taken 3.2 years before starting antiretroviral therapy.

The CDR3 DNA sequence: TGCGCCAGCAGCCAAGAGGGGACAGGGACAGCGAACACCGGGGAGCTGTTTTTT. As protein: CASSQEGTGTANTGELFF. The chain carries TRBV4-1 and TRBJ2-2, with 9 bases matching TRBD1. The germline V gene has CDR1 MGHRA and CDR2 YSYEKL. The CDR3 is 18 amino acids. Trimming at V came to 0 bases and at J to 0 bases, leaving 5 bases not matched to a gene.